Described below is a single T cell receptor beta chain sequence and its context. The antigen it binds to is not known. TCRdb lists the instrument as NextSeq 550. The Human TCR Profiling Kit (MiLaboratory) was used to make UMI-labeled 5' RACE TRB cDNA libraries. cDNA synthesis used the entire amount of extracted RNA, and PCR amplification then used the entire amount of cDNA produced. The libraries were made side by side, with each library going through the same number of PCR cycles. As for how the authors treated the data: With a minimum of two reads required per UMI, MIGEC and MiXCR pulled out about 53,000 +/- 10,000 unique UMI-labeled TRB cDNA molecules from each library. On average, each library contained approximately 40,000 +/- 10,000 functional in-frame TRB CDR3 nucleotide clonotypes without stop codons. After each sample was downsampled to 5000 UMI-labeled TRB molecules, VDJtools was used to calculate diversity metrics such as normalized Shannon-Wiener and Chao1. VDJtools computed clonotype-size-weighted physicochemical properties of the central five CDR3 residues: interaction energy, strength, volume and Kidera factor 4. Each entry corresponds to one CDR3 protein sequence from reads that TCRdb reprocessed, and DNA is not given. TCRdb, not the original authors, processed these V and J calls. The table for this sample lists some 49,000 distinct CDR3 sequences. In total, the top ten clones hold 2% to 2.5% of the sample.

This record comes from a study of CXCR3-negative and CXCR3-positive naive CD8 T cells (dated by TCRdb to about 2019). In terms of the full investigation: In total, about 135 million TRB reads were obtained, or roughly 1.5 +/- 0.3 million reads per library. Diversity and physicochemical repertoire analyses were performed on some eleven donors pooled from two independent experiments. Naive subsets from 5 or 6 donors and memory cells from 3 donors were included in the TRBV-TRBJ cluster analysis.

The study at large found these results: Freshly isolated PBMCs were used for most assays because CXCR3 expression partially decreased after cryopreservation. Both naive subsets had comparably high repertoire diversity, while memory CD8+ T cells had much lower repertoire diversity. TRB CDR3s from CXCR3-positive naive cells showed higher hydrophobicity (lower Kidera factor 4), lower energy, and higher strength and volume indices than CXCR3-negative naive cells. Because surface CD5, which has been linked to self-reactivity in mice, was comparable between naive subsets, TCR interaction strength was also inferred from TRB CDR3 physicochemical properties. Naive CXCR3-negative and CXCR3-positive cells from the same donor showed similar TRBV-TRBJ usage, whereas memory cells showed distinct patterns.

Each CD8+ T cell subset was flow-sorted in triplicate, with over 250,000 cells per subset placed directly into RLT lysis buffer. Naive CD8+ T cells were defined stringently as CD45RO-CCR7+CD27+CD95- to exclude memory contaminants. Using standard density gradient centrifugation, peripheral blood mononuclear cells were isolated from buffy coats. A FACSAria III was used to flow-sort naive CXCR3-negative and CXCR3-positive CD8+ T cells. Total RNA was extracted from sorted cells with an RNeasy Mini Kit. From the cysteine through the phenylalanine, the CDR3 covers 12 amino acids. The DNA is unrecorded. CDR1 and CDR2 are read off the germline V gene (reference sequence) as MNHEY and SMNVEV.

The origin of this receptor is a human donor in good health. Some clones in this sample may be carry-over from other donors' samples. Rearrangement joined TRBV27 to TRBJ2-7; TCRdb designates TRBD1, a call that cannot be tested without DNA. The sequencing input was naive CXCR3- CD8+ T cells from blood. Read against the paper, the sample's cell subset or site label means: CD45RO-CCR7+CD27+CD95- naive CD8+ T cells lacking CXCR3 (TNR3-). The CDR3 has the sequence CASLGQLAEQYF.